This is a list of T cell receptor beta chains from one sample in a study of shared clonotypes between healthy human individuals. Profiled with immunoSEQ multiplex PCR; TCRdb holds only in-frame clones, not every one. The sample records more than 2 million clones, almost 96% being singletons. Material: naive CD4+ T cells sorted from blood. The receptors were sampled from a young man in good health. Each CDR3 is given with its conserved first and last residue. A D gene is named only where the DNA matches it firmly. Clone size is given for some rows only: seen once, a few or many times, or a class if the clone is expanded.

CDR3nt: TGTGCCAGCACTAAGGGGGACAGGGGGCCCACAGATACGCAGTATTTT; CDR3aa: CASTKGDRGPTDTQYF; abundance: once; v_gene: TRBV6-6; d_gene: TRBD1; j_gene: TRBJ2-3
CDR3nt: TGCGCCAGCAGCTTGGAGGGGACTAGCGGGAGTAAGGATACGCAGTATTTT; CDR3aa: CASSLEGTSGSKDTQYF; abundance: .; v_gene: TRBV5-1; d_gene: TRBD2; j_gene: TRBJ2-3
CDR3nt: TGCGCCAGCAGCCAAGAGGCAGGAGCCAACTATGGCTACACCTTC; CDR3aa: CASSQEAGANYGYTF; abundance: once; v_gene: TRBV4-1; d_gene: .; j_gene: TRBJ1-2
CDR3nt: TGTGCCAGCAGGGAGGGACTAGCGGGATACAATGAGCAGTTCTTC; CDR3aa: CASREGLAGYNEQFF; abundance: once; v_gene: TRBV6-5; d_gene: TRBD2; j_gene: TRBJ2-1
CDR3nt: TGCGCCAGCAGCTGGACTAGCACCTACGAGCAGTACTTC; CDR3aa: CASSWTSTYEQYF; abundance: once; v_gene: TRBV5-1; d_gene: TRBD2; j_gene: TRBJ2-7
CDR3nt: TGTGCCTGGATTCTGACTAGCGGGCTTGGGGCCGGGGAGCTGTTTTTT; CDR3aa: CAWILTSGLGAGELFF; abundance: .; v_gene: TRBV30; d_gene: TRBD2; j_gene: TRBJ2-2
CDR3nt: TGTGCCAGCAGCTTAGCTGGGGGGCTCGAGACCCAGTACTTC; CDR3aa: CASSLAGGLETQYF; abundance: once; v_gene: TRBV7-9; d_gene: .; j_gene: TRBJ2-5
CDR3nt: TGTGCCAGCAGTTCGGGACAGGGGAGCTACAATGAGCAGTTCTTC; CDR3aa: CASSSGQGSYNEQFF; abundance: few; v_gene: TRBV27; d_gene: TRBD1; j_gene: TRBJ2-1
CDR3nt: TGTGCCAGCAGCTTAAACAGGGTTAGCCAAGAGACCCAGTACTTC; CDR3aa: CASSLNRVSQETQYF; abundance: .; v_gene: TRBV7-9; d_gene: .; j_gene: TRBJ2-5
CDR3nt: TGCGCCAGCAGCTTGTTCGCGTTACCTAGCACAGATACGCAGTATTTT; CDR3aa: CASSLFALPSTDTQYF; abundance: .; v_gene: TRBV5-1; d_gene: .; j_gene: TRBJ2-3
CDR3nt: TGTGCCAGCGCTGGACAGGGAACTCTCTCCTACGAGCAGTACTTC; CDR3aa: CASAGQGTLSYEQYF; abundance: .; v_gene: TRBV2; d_gene: TRBD1; j_gene: TRBJ2-7
CDR3nt: TGTGCCAGCAGCGCAGGAGGTGGACAGGCCAACTATGGCTACACCTTC; CDR3aa: CASSAGGGQANYGYTF; abundance: .; v_gene: TRBV7-9; d_gene: TRBD1; j_gene: TRBJ1-2
CDR3nt: TGTGCCAGCATTTATTCGGGGTCAGATACGCAGTATTTT; CDR3aa: CASIYSGSDTQYF; abundance: once; v_gene: TRBV2; d_gene: .; j_gene: TRBJ2-3
CDR3nt: TGTGCCAGCAGCAATCAAGGGGTCGGGCCCGTCTATGGCTACACCTTC; CDR3aa: CASSNQGVGPVYGYTF; abundance: .; v_gene: TRBV14; d_gene: .; j_gene: TRBJ1-2
CDR3nt: TGTGCCAGCAGCCCCCCTGCAAACTATGGCTACACCTTC; CDR3aa: CASSPPANYGYTF; abundance: once; v_gene: TRBV7-9; d_gene: .; j_gene: TRBJ1-2
CDR3nt: TGTGCCAGCTCACCCGGGACAGGGAGCTCTGGAAACACCATATATTTT; CDR3aa: CASSPGTGSSGNTIYF; abundance: .; v_gene: TRBV18; d_gene: TRBD1; j_gene: TRBJ1-3
CDR3nt: TGTGCCTGGAGTGTAAAGGGCAGGGGACAGACCCAGTACTTC; CDR3aa: CAWSVKGRGQTQYF; abundance: .; v_gene: TRBV30; d_gene: .; j_gene: TRBJ2-5
CDR3nt: TGTGCCAGCAGCTCCTTAGCGGGGAGCACAGATACGCAGTATTTT; CDR3aa: CASSSLAGSTDTQYF; abundance: .; v_gene: TRBV7-9; d_gene: TRBD2; j_gene: TRBJ2-3
CDR3nt: TGTGCCTGGAGTGTATGGGGATACAATGAGCAGTTCTTC; CDR3aa: CAWSVWGYNEQFF; abundance: .; v_gene: TRBV30; d_gene: .; j_gene: TRBJ2-1
CDR3nt: TGTGCCAGCAGTTACGGGGGGGGCAATCAGCCCCAGCATTTT; CDR3aa: CASSYGGGNQPQHF; abundance: .; v_gene: TRBV6-6; d_gene: .; j_gene: TRBJ1-5
CDR3nt: TGTGCCAGCTCACCTTCGGGACAGAACACCGGGGAGCTGTTTTTT; CDR3aa: CASSPSGQNTGELFF; abundance: .; v_gene: TRBV18; d_gene: .; j_gene: TRBJ2-2
CDR3nt: TGTGCCAGCAGCTTAGGCAGGGCGGGGACTGAAGCTTTCTTT; CDR3aa: CASSLGRAGTEAFF; abundance: .; v_gene: TRBV11-2; d_gene: .; j_gene: TRBJ1-1
CDR3nt: TGTGCCAGCAGTTACCGGAACAGGGCTGGTGGCTACACCTTC; CDR3aa: CASSYRNRAGGYTF; abundance: .; v_gene: TRBV6-5; d_gene: .; j_gene: TRBJ1-2
CDR3nt: TGTGCCAGTAGTATCGAAGGGACAGCGGCGAATTCACCCCTCCACTTT; CDR3aa: CASSIEGTAANSPLHF; abundance: .; v_gene: TRBV19; d_gene: TRBD1; j_gene: TRBJ1-6
CDR3nt: TGTGCCTGGAGAGATTGGATAACCTATAATTCACCCCTCCACTTT; CDR3aa: CAWRDWITYNSPLHF; abundance: .; v_gene: TRBV30; d_gene: .; j_gene: TRBJ1-6
CDR3nt: TGTGCCAGCAGCAGAACCGGGATCGTTTTATCCGAGCAGTACTTC; CDR3aa: CASSRTGIVLSEQYF; abundance: .; v_gene: TRBV5-8; d_gene: .; j_gene: TRBJ2-7
CDR3nt: TGTGCCTTTTCCCCGGGGGACACTGAAGCTTTCTTT; CDR3aa: CAFSPGDTEAFF; abundance: .; v_gene: TRBV30; d_gene: .; j_gene: TRBJ1-1
CDR3nt: TGTGCCAGCAGCTTAGTCTGGGTCGGGGGGACCCAGTACTTC; CDR3aa: CASSLVWVGGTQYF; abundance: .; v_gene: TRBV7-9; d_gene: .; j_gene: TRBJ2-5
CDR3nt: TGTGCCAGCAGCTCCGTGGGGGCTGAAGCTTTCTTT; CDR3aa: CASSSVGAEAFF; abundance: .; v_gene: TRBV6-5; d_gene: .; j_gene: TRBJ1-1
CDR3nt: TGCGCCAGCAGCCACGGCCCCGGGGAGCTGTTTTTT; CDR3aa: CASSHGPGELFF; abundance: .; v_gene: TRBV5-1; d_gene: .; j_gene: TRBJ2-2
CDR3nt: TGTGCCAGCAGCTTAGGCAGGTCGGGCACAGATACGCAGTATTTT; CDR3aa: CASSLGRSGTDTQYF; abundance: .; v_gene: TRBV7-8; d_gene: .; j_gene: TRBJ2-3
CDR3nt: TGCGCCAGCAGCTTATCAGGGGAGGCATATGGCTACACCTTC; CDR3aa: CASSLSGEAYGYTF; abundance: .; v_gene: TRBV5-1; d_gene: .; j_gene: TRBJ1-2
CDR3nt: TGTGCCAGCAGCTCCTTCACGGAACGGGGGGGCTACACCTTC; CDR3aa: CASSSFTERGGYTF; abundance: once; v_gene: TRBV27; d_gene: .; j_gene: TRBJ1-2
CDR3nt: TGTGCCAGCTCACCTCGGGGACTAGCGAGTACCTACGAGCAGTACTTC; CDR3aa: CASSPRGLASTYEQYF; abundance: .; v_gene: TRBV18; d_gene: TRBD2; j_gene: TRBJ2-7
CDR3nt: TGCGCCAGCAGCCAGGACAGGGGCCCGACCCTTCAAGGGCTGTTTTTT; CDR3aa: CASSQDRGPTLQGLFF; abundance: .; v_gene: TRBV4-1; d_gene: TRBD1; j_gene: TRBJ1-4
CDR3nt: TGTGCCAGCCGCGGGTGGGCGGATACGCAGTATTTT; CDR3aa: CASRGWADTQYF; abundance: .; v_gene: TRBV6-1; d_gene: .; j_gene: TRBJ2-3
CDR3nt: TGTGCCAGCAGCTATACCTCCACAGATACGCAGTATTTT; CDR3aa: CASSYTSTDTQYF; abundance: .; v_gene: TRBV7-6; d_gene: .; j_gene: TRBJ2-3
CDR3nt: TGCGCCAGCCCCGGGGCGCAGCCCTATAATTCACCCCTCCACTTT; CDR3aa: CASPGAQPYNSPLHF; abundance: .; v_gene: TRBV23-1; d_gene: .; j_gene: TRBJ1-6
CDR3nt: TGTGCCAGCAGGCGACCCGGGACAGGGAGGTCCGGGGAGCTGTTTTTT; CDR3aa: CASRRPGTGRSGELFF; abundance: .; v_gene: TRBV11-2; d_gene: TRBD1; j_gene: TRBJ2-2
CDR3nt: TGTGCCAGCACCTTTTCACTGGGGAACAATGAGCAGTTCTTC; CDR3aa: CASTFSLGNNEQFF; abundance: .; v_gene: TRBV9; d_gene: .; j_gene: TRBJ2-1
CDR3nt: TGTGCCAGCAGTTACGACGGGGGGGCTTACGAGCAGTACTTC; CDR3aa: CASSYDGGAYEQYF; abundance: .; v_gene: TRBV6-6; d_gene: TRBD2; j_gene: TRBJ2-7
CDR3nt: TGTGCCAGCAGCTTGTATCGGGAGGGGAATGAGCAGTTCTTC; CDR3aa: CASSLYREGNEQFF; abundance: .; v_gene: TRBV7-2; d_gene: TRBD2; j_gene: TRBJ2-1
CDR3nt: TGCGCCAGCAGCGCCTACAAGGGCGTGCCCGGGGAGCTGTTTTTT; CDR3aa: CASSAYKGVPGELFF; abundance: .; v_gene: TRBV5-1; d_gene: .; j_gene: TRBJ2-2
CDR3nt: TGTGCCACCCGAGGGGGGAACACTGAAGCTTTCTTT; CDR3aa: CATRGGNTEAFF; abundance: .; v_gene: TRBV10-3; d_gene: .; j_gene: TRBJ1-1
CDR3nt: TGTGCCTGGCGGAGCCGGGGAGATCCGTTCTTC; CDR3aa: CAWRSRGDPFF; abundance: .; v_gene: TRBV30; d_gene: .; j_gene: TRBJ2-1
CDR3nt: TGTGCCAGCAGTTCTAACGGGAGTCCTACCAGCTACACCTTC; CDR3aa: CASSSNGSPTSYTF; abundance: .; v_gene: TRBV6-5; d_gene: .; j_gene: TRBJ1-2
CDR3nt: TGTGCCAGCAGCCAGAAGGGAAACTATGGCTACACCTTC; CDR3aa: CASSQKGNYGYTF; abundance: .; v_gene: TRBV4-2; d_gene: .; j_gene: TRBJ1-2
CDR3nt: TGTGCCAGCAGCTTATTCGGTATTAGCGGGAGGGTCTGGGACAATGAGCAGTTCTTC; CDR3aa: CASSLFGISGRVWDNEQFF; abundance: .; v_gene: TRBV7-2; d_gene: TRBD2; j_gene: TRBJ2-1
CDR3nt: TGTGCCAGCAGCGTAGCTGCTGCCAAAGAGAACAATGAGCAGTTCTTC; CDR3aa: CASSVAAAKENNEQFF; abundance: .; v_gene: TRBV9; d_gene: .; j_gene: TRBJ2-1
CDR3nt: TGTGCCAGCAGTTACCGGGACAGGATGACCGGGGAGCTGTTTTTT; CDR3aa: CASSYRDRMTGELFF; abundance: .; v_gene: TRBV6-5; d_gene: TRBD1; j_gene: TRBJ2-2
CDR3nt: TGTGCCAGCAGTGTAGTCTCAGCCGGGGAGGCTTTCTTT; CDR3aa: CASSVVSAGEAFF; abundance: .; v_gene: TRBV2; d_gene: .; j_gene: TRBJ1-1
CDR3nt: TGTGCCAGCAGCGTAGGAGGGAACCATGAGCAGTTCTTC; CDR3aa: CASSVGGNHEQFF; abundance: once; v_gene: TRBV9; d_gene: .; j_gene: TRBJ2-1
CDR3nt: TGTGCCAGCAGTGGAACTGGATCCTACGAGCAGTACTTC; CDR3aa: CASSGTGSYEQYF; abundance: .; v_gene: TRBV25-1; d_gene: .; j_gene: TRBJ2-7
CDR3nt: TGTGCCAGCAGTGACTGGGAGAGCTCCTACGAGCAGTACTTC; CDR3aa: CASSDWESSYEQYF; abundance: .; v_gene: TRBV25-1; d_gene: .; j_gene: TRBJ2-7
CDR3nt: TGTGCCAGCAGCTTAAGTCCGGGGGTAGCGGGAGGGAATGAGCAGTTCTTC; CDR3aa: CASSLSPGVAGGNEQFF; abundance: .; v_gene: TRBV7-9; d_gene: TRBD2; j_gene: TRBJ2-1
CDR3nt: TGTGCCAGCAGTGAAAGGCGGGGGGAGACCCAGTACTTC; CDR3aa: CASSERRGETQYF; abundance: .; v_gene: TRBV6-1; d_gene: TRBD2; j_gene: TRBJ2-5
CDR3nt: TGTGCCAGCAGCTCGCGACAGGGAAAGGGCACAGATACGCAGTATTTT; CDR3aa: CASSSRQGKGTDTQYF; abundance: .; v_gene: TRBV11-3; d_gene: TRBD1; j_gene: TRBJ2-3
CDR3nt: TGTGCCAGCAGAGCCGGGACAGGGACCGGCGAGCAGTACTTC; CDR3aa: CASRAGTGTGEQYF; abundance: .; v_gene: TRBV6-6; d_gene: TRBD1; j_gene: TRBJ2-7